This T cell receptor beta chain was found in a study of identical twins. This clonotype has ten or more counts. J lost 4 bases, V lost 6 bases, and 5 bases had no gene match. There are 13 residues in the CDR3. The authors used template switching to add a universal primer site and gave cDNA unique molecular identifiers. TCRdb passed the 5' RACE reads through MiXCR, listing each CDR3 protein once. Of hundreds of thousands of distinct CDR3 sequences listed, 18% are singletons. The same data also contributed to another study, on T cells expressing NK-cell markers. Turning to that study: The TCR beta repertoires originated in sorted CD3+CD56+NKG2C+, CD3+CD56+NKG2C- and CD3+CD56-NKG2C+ T cells. Among eight sequenced donors, seven carried HCMV seropositivity while one was seronegative. Six of the donors carried dominant NKG2C+ clonotypes that took up about 1.0-7.0% of their CD8+ T cells.

Sequenced material: PBMCs. This receptor was identified in a woman aged 18 to 35 in good health. The chain employs TRBV12-3 or TRBV12-4 and TRBJ1-2; 7 positions agree with TRBD1. The CDR3 region is CASRWEGAYGYTF. DNA for the CDR3: TGTGCCAGCAGATGGGAGGGGGCCTATGGCTACACCTTC.